This T cell receptor (beta chain) originates from a study of naive CD8 T cells in extremely preterm neonates. Study-level points and caveats: Preterm samples differed in productive template counts; sample size was small. Preterm infants showed shorter CDR3s, fewer N additions and less trimming than older groups.

Blood donors were healthy children aged about 15-60 months and healthy nonsmoking adults. Sorted cells: live naive CD8+ T cells, CD45RA+CCR7+, Annexin V-negative. Repertoires were generated with immunoSEQ multiplex PCR, while TCRdb's copy carries only in-frame clones and drops some. The profile shows several thousand clones, 95% to 98% of them singletons. For this clone: Antigen: not known.

Germline V lookup: CDR1 GTSNPN, CDR2 SVGIG (reference sequence). This CDR3 comprises 15 residues. The junction had 5 bases not matched to a gene; V was cut back by 0 bases and J by 4 bases. This rearrangement joins TRBV30 to TRBJ2-1; 8 positions match TRBD2. Sequencing was carried out using naive CD8+ T cells from blood. The receptor was isolated from a human donor in good health. The DNA of the CDR3 is TGTGCCTGGAGTGTAGTGCTAGCGGGTTACAATGAGCAGTTCTTC. This sequence encodes CAWSVVLAGYNEQFF.